One sample yielded the 28 T cell receptor beta chains listed below, sequenced in a study of blood T cells in healthy people across ages. Then a second PCR, running roughly 7 to 11 cycles, was carried out with a sample-barcoded 5' primer and a J-beta primer mix. Via MiXCR, TCRdb re-called the 5' RACE reads, giving one row per CDR3 protein. In the table there are about 570,000 distinct CDR3 sequences, roughly a quarter of which are singletons. Sequencing used blood. These receptors originate from a woman aged 70 to 79 in good health.

The chain joins TRBV5-1 to TRBJ2-7; TRBD2 might be the D (5 bases). The DNA end is a closer match to TRBJ2-1, so the J assignment may be wrong. CDR1 and CDR2 from the germline V gene are SGHRS and YFSETQ. CDR3 length: 15 residues. The DNA for the CDR3 is TGCGCCAGCAGCTTGGAGGCAGGCAATAGCGATGAGCAGTTCTTC. It codes for CASSLEAGNSDEQFF.

This clonotype occurred a few times. DNA for the CDR3: TGCGCCAGCAGCTTAACCTCAGGGGCGCGAGGCTACACCTTC. Encoded protein: CASSLTSGARGYTF. The rearrangement links TRBV5-1 to TRBJ1-2, with a tentative D call TRBD1 (6 bases). This CDR3 is built from 14 residues. With 2 bases removed from V and 8 bases from J, the gap between germline ends came to 16 bases. The germline V gene has CDR1 SGHRS and CDR2 YFSETQ.

The table lists this clonotype with a few counts. The rearrangement joins TRBV7-2 to TRBJ2-5; TRBD2 agrees at 7 bases. After removal of 3 bases from V and 5 bases from J, the junction contained 9 bases not matched to a gene. The CDR3 loop spans 15 amino acids. The germline gives CDR1 SGHTA, CDR2 FQGNSA. Here the CDR3 reads CASSFQRGPGETQYF. The CDR3 nucleotides read TGTGCCAGCAGCTTCCAGCGGGGCCCGGGGGAGACCCAGTACTTC.

This clonotype was seen only once. The junction differs from germline at one of its ends, possibly a read error. V usage is TRBV29-1 and J usage is TRBJ2-5, with TRBD1 matching 10 bases. The CDR3 sequence is 13 residues long. Looked up from germline, CDR1 is SQVTM and CDR2 is ANQGSEA. DNA for the CDR3: TGCAGCGTTTACGGACAGGGGGTAGAGACCCGGTACTTC. Protein sequence: CSVYGQGVETRYF.

The rearrangement joins TRBV9 to TRBJ1-3; D call uncertain. The V gene's germline CDR1 is SGDLS and CDR2 YYNGEE. The V end lost 0 bases, the J end lost 0 bases, and 7 bases lay between the germline ends. The CDR3 is 15 residues long. CDR3 sequence: CASSVVGLSGNTIYF. DNA of the CDR3: TGTGCCAGCAGCGTAGTGGGCCTCTCTGGAAACACCATATATTTT.

This clonotype has a count of ten or more. The V call is TRBV5-1, the J call TRBJ2-5; 13 bases match TRBD2. From germline, CDR1 is SGHRS and CDR2 YFSETQ. This CDR3 contains 16 residues. Losses at the gene ends were 0 bases for V and 5 bases for J; bases not matched to a gene: 4. CDR3: CASSLGTSGGGETQYF. The CDR3 coding sequence is TGCGCCAGCAGCTTGGGGACTAGCGGGGGCGGTGAGACCCAGTACTTC. Variable domain in full (rest from reference TRBV5-1 and TRBJ2-5): KAGVTQTPRYLIKTRGQQVTLSCSPISGHRSVSWYQQTPGQGLQFLFEYFSETQRNKGNFPGRFSGRQFSNSRSEMNVSTLELGDSALYLCASSLGTSGGGETQYFGPGTRLLVL.

V is TRBV7-3 and J is TRBJ1-5, with TRBD1 matching 7 bases. The CDR3 length is 13 residues. Germline V lookup: CDR1 SGHTA, CDR2 FQGTGA. V shed 8 bases, J shed 4 bases, and the junction held 5 bases outside the gene matches. The CDR3 reads CASGRGQNQPQHF. The CDR3 region has the DNA TGTGCCAGCGGGAGGGGGCAAAATCAGCCCCAGCATTTT.

Only a few counts were recorded for this clonotype. The chain uses TRBV5-1 and TRBJ2-5, with D unclear. The germline V and J ends were trimmed by 0 bases and 5 bases, with 11 bases remaining between them. From germline, CDR1 is SGHRS and CDR2 YFSETQ. The CDR3 runs to 14 residues. The CDR3 spells CASSLALAGETQYF. CDR3 nucleotides: TGCGCCAGCAGCTTGGCTTTAGCCGGGGAGACCCAGTACTTC. The variable domain in full, completed from reference TRBV5-1 and TRBJ2-5, reads KAGVTQTPRYLIKTRGQQVTLSCSPISGHRSVSWYQQTPGQGLQFLFEYFSETQRNKGNFPGRFSGRQFSNSRSEMNVSTLELGDSALYLCASSLALAGETQYFGPGTRLLVL.

This clonotype has just a few counts. J is TRBJ1-6 and V is TRBV11-2; tentatively, D is TRBD1 (6 bases). CDR1 is SGHAT and CDR2 is FQNNGV in the germline V gene. V lost 5 bases and J lost 10, with 12 bases in between. This CDR3 region has 13 residues. The CDR3 loop is CASSLRGESPLHF. The CDR3 DNA sequence: TGTGCCAGCAGCCTAAGGGGGGAATCACCCCTCCACTTT.

V and J are TRBV29-1 and TRBJ1-2; 9 bases line up with TRBD1. V dropped 7 bases and J dropped 7; count of bases not matched to a gene: 10. The CDR3 has 13 amino acids. CDR1 and CDR2 from the germline V gene are SQVTM and ANQGSEA. The chain's CDR3 is CSGRDRDFSGYTF. CDR3 DNA: TGCAGCGGCCGGGACAGGGATTTTTCTGGCTACACCTTC.

This clonotype appeared a few times. The chain recombines TRBV6-5 with TRBJ1-2, with D possibly matching TRBD1 (5 bases). Trimming stripped 0 bases from V and 4 bases from J, with 15 bases between. This CDR3 region has 16 residues. Germline loops: CDR1 MNHEY, CDR2 SVGAGI. CDR3 nucleotides: TGTGCCAGCAGTTACTCGATATCCAGGGTGGGCTATGGCTACACCTTC. It encodes CASSYSISRVGYGYTF.

This clonotype was recorded a few times. The chain has TRBV6-5 and TRBJ2-5; D gene ambiguous. V shed 6 bases and J shed 8 bases, with 16 bases lying between them. The CDR3 length is 13 residues. Germline V gene sequence: CDR1 MNHEY, CDR2 SVGAGI. This CDR3 reads CASRSHASATQYF. The DNA of the CDR3 is TGTGCCAGCAGAAGCCACGCATCGGCTACCCAGTACTTC.

This clonotype has only a few counts. In nucleotides, the CDR3 is TGCAGTGCACCAGCGGCTGGGAGTAAAGAGACCCAGTACTTC. Translated, it gives CSAPAAGSKETQYF. V and J are TRBV20-1 and TRBJ2-5; D is possibly TRBD2 (5 bases). Germline V gene data show CDR1 as DFQATT and CDR2 as SNEGSKA (reference sequence). The V gene lost 6 bases and the J gene lost 3 bases, with 17 bases spanning the gap. The CDR3 consists of 14 residues.

The chain recombines TRBV4-2 with TRBJ1-2, with 7 bases that match TRBD1. Losses at the gene ends were 4 bases for V and 4 bases for J; bases not matched to a gene: 6. The germline CDR1 and CDR2 sequences are LGHNA and YNFKEQ. The CDR3 has 14 amino acids. In nucleotides, the CDR3 is TGTGCCAGCAGCCCTAAGACAGGGCTCTATGGCTACACCTTC. The encoded protein is CASSPKTGLYGYTF.

This chain joins TRBV5-1 and TRBJ2-5, with D possibly being TRBD1 (6 bases). The CDR3 is 16 amino acids. Per the germline V gene, CDR1 is SGHRS and CDR2 is YFSETQ. V lost 5 bases to trimming and J lost 7 bases, with 24 bases between them. The CDR3 protein is CASRVDVGASHGTQYF. The DNA of the CDR3 is TGCGCCAGCAGGGTCGACGTGGGGGCCTCACACGGGACCCAGTACTTC.

This clonotype was observed a handful of times. This chain links TRBV5-1 with TRBJ1-2; D is ambiguous. Germline-derived CDR1 and CDR2 are SGHRS and YFSETQ. The V end was cut by 0 bases, the J end by 2 bases, with 8 bases between. The CDR3 loop spans 14 amino acids. The CDR3, as DNA: TGCGCCAGCAGCTTGGCCGACACAAACTATGGCTACACCTTC. Protein: CASSLADTNYGYTF. Filled out from reference TRBV5-1 and TRBJ1-2, the complete variable domain reads KAGVTQTPRYLIKTRGQQVTLSCSPISGHRSVSWYQQTPGQGLQFLFEYFSETQRNKGNFPGRFSGRQFSNSRSEMNVSTLELGDSALYLCASSLADTNYGYTFGSGTRLTVV.

A few counts support this clonotype. The V and J genes are TRBV5-5 and TRBJ2-5; 8 bases are shared with TRBD1. Germline values: CDR1 SGHKS, CDR2 YYEKEE (reference sequence). The CDR3 covers 15 residues. After removal of 1 base from V and 4 bases from J, the junction contained 6 bases not matched to a gene. This CDR3 reads CASSLTTGDLETQYF. For the CDR3, the DNA is TGTGCCAGCAGCTTGACGACAGGGGATCTAGAGACCCAGTACTTC.

This clonotype appeared a few times. The chain recombines TRBV30 with TRBJ1-5; D not resolved. V lost 1 base and J 6 bases, leaving 10 bases between the germline ends. This CDR3 spans 13 amino acids. CDR1 GTSNPN and CDR2 SVGIG come from the germline V gene (reference sequence). CDR3 in DNA: TGTGCCTGGAGTGCGGGGTCCGGTCAGCCCCAGCATTTT. Translation gives CAWSAGSGQPQHF.

A few counts support this clonotype. J is TRBJ1-1 and V is TRBV7-2; D gene unclear. CDR3 size: 12 residues. V was shortened by 2 bases and J by 7 bases, with 8 bases between the two germline ends. Germline V gene lookup returns CDR1 SGHTA and CDR2 FQGNSA. CDR3 in DNA: TGTGCCAGCAGCTTATGGGGATTTGAAGCTTTCTTT. Amino acids: CASSLWGFEAFF.

In its sample, this clonotype was seen a few times. The V call is TRBV18, the J call TRBJ1-1; maybe TRBD1 (5 bases). The V and J ends lost 0 bases and 1 base respectively, with 9 bases between them. The CDR3 contains 15 residues. CDR1 and CDR2 (germline): KGHSH, LQKENI. The CDR3: CASSPPGAQNTEAFF. The DNA for the CDR3 is TGTGCCAGCTCACCACCCGGGGCACAGAACACTGAAGCTTTCTTT.

This clonotype turned up a few times. The chain recombines TRBV3-1 with TRBJ1-3; D unclear. The CDR3 is made up of 14 amino acids. V was pared by 1 base and J by 0 bases, with 4 bases between. Germline CDR1 LGHDT, CDR2 YNNKEL (reference sequence). As DNA, the CDR3 is TGTGCCAGCAGCCAAGGTGCCTCTGGAAACACCATATATTTT. Amino acids: CASSQGASGNTIYF.

This clonotype was picked up a small number of times. V usage is TRBV12-3 or TRBV12-4 and J usage is TRBJ2-1, with TRBD2 matching over 14 bases. The CDR3 length is 16 residues. Losses at the gene ends were 5 bases for V and 9 bases for J; bases not matched to a gene: 9. The CDR3 nucleotides are TGTGCCAGCAGTGCCGCAGGGACTAGCGGGGGAGGTGAGCAGTTCTTC. Translation gives CASSAAGTSGGGEQFF.

There are a few counts of this clonotype. The chain recombines TRBV7-9 with TRBJ2-2; D not certain. Between the trimmed V and J ends, which lost 0 bases and 5 bases, there was a span of 10 bases. CDR1 and CDR2 from the germline V gene are SEHNR and FQNEAQ (reference sequence). CDR3 length equals 15 residues. DNA of the CDR3: TGTGCCAGCAGCTTAGCGTGGACGCGAACCGGGGAGCTGTTTTTT. Protein product: CASSLAWTRTGELFF.

The chain combines TRBV6-5 with TRBJ1-2; D call uncertain. Germline V gene data show CDR1 as MNHEY and CDR2 as SVGAGI. The CDR3 loop spans 13 amino acids. V lost 9 bases, J lost 1 base, and 12 bases lay in between. In DNA, the CDR3 is TGTGCCAGGTCCCCCGGGTATAACTATGGCTACACCTTC. Amino acid sequence: CARSPGYNYGYTF.

J is TRBJ1-2 and V is TRBV2, with D possibly TRBD1 on 5 matching bases. CDR3 length: 13 residues. Germline V gene lookup returns CDR1 SNHLY and CDR2 FYNNEI. V was cut by 6 bases and J by 4 bases, with 12 bases left in between. CDR3 amino acids: CASRDDSPYGYTF. In DNA, the CDR3 is TGTGCCAGCAGGGATGACAGTCCCTATGGCTACACCTTC. Combining the CDR3 with reference TRBV2 and TRBJ1-2 gives the whole variable domain EPEVTQTPSHQVTQMGQEVILRCVPISNHLYFYWYRQILGQKVEFLVSFYNNEISEKSEIFDDQFSVERPDGSNFTLKIRSTKLEDSAMYFCASRDDSPYGYTFGSGTRLTVV.

This clonotype was detected only a few times. One end of the junction is discordant with germline, which a read error may explain. The rearrangement links TRBV7-9 to TRBJ2-5, with TRBD1 as a possible D gene (5 bases). The V gene's germline CDR1 is SEHNR and CDR2 FQNEAQ (reference sequence). The CDR3 covers 12 residues. CDR3 DNA: TGTGCCCGCAGCTTAGGGGCCTCGACCCAGTACTTC. As protein: CARSLGASTQYF.

This clonotype was observed many times. The J gene is TRBJ2-5, the V gene TRBV20-1; 8 nucleotides agree with TRBD1. Trimming took 0 bases from V and 4 from J; bases not matched to a gene: 1. Germline V gene lookup returns CDR1 DFQATT and CDR2 SNEGSKA (reference sequence). CDR3 length: 13 amino acids. The CDR3 region is CSARDGTGETQYF. CDR3 sequence (DNA): TGCAGTGCTAGAGATGGGACAGGAGAGACCCAGTACTTC.

This clonotype turned up a few times. The V and J genes are TRBV18 and TRBJ2-5, with D perhaps assigned TRBD1 or TRBD2 (5 bases each). The end of the DNA fits TRBJ2-7 better, so the J call may be wrong. Germline values: CDR1 KGHSH, CDR2 LQKENI. This CDR3 has 13 amino acids. The CDR3 nucleotides are TGTGCCAGCTCACCGTCTTTGAGGGGCGAGCAGTACTTC. Its translation is CASSPSLRGEQYF.